A single sample gave rise to the 32 T cell receptor beta chains below, sequenced in a study of blood T cell repertoires in COVID-19 (dated by TCRdb to the early 2020s). The method was the immunoSEQ multiplex PCR assay. This immuneACCESS table, as held by TCRdb, lists in-frame sequences with V and J called but not all clones. Of the missing ones, under half trace to an unresolved V gene in checked studies; the others have no known cause. The sample table contains 110,000 to 150,000 clones; only one count was recorded for 75% to 85% of them. Of the sample, about 4% falls within the top ten clones. Sequenced material: peripheral blood. These TCRs come from a woman of 80 years or more with acute or convalescent COVID-19.

The chain carries TRBV15 and TRBJ2-5; a weak D match, TRBD1 (5 bases). Germline CDR1 LNHNV, CDR2 YYDKDF (reference sequence). The germline V and J ends were trimmed by 0 bases and 4 bases, with 12 bases remaining between them. This CDR3 region has 15 residues. In nucleotides, the CDR3 is TGTGCCACCAGCAGAGATACCAGGGATGGAGAGACCCAGTACTTC. This codes for CATSRDTRDGETQYF.

V is TRBV30 and J is TRBJ2-3; TRBD1 matches 8 bases. V was pared by 3 bases and J by 1 base, with 3 bases of the junction left unmatched. The V gene's germline CDR1 is GTSNPN and CDR2 SVGIG (reference sequence). This CDR3 region has 14 residues. The CDR3, as DNA: TGTGCCTGGAGGACAGGGGTCGGCACAGATACGCAGTATTTT. Its translation is CAWRTGVGTDTQYF. The entire variable domain, with the rest obtained from reference TRBV30 and TRBJ2-3, is as follows: SQTIHQWPATLVQPVGSPLSLECTVEGTSNPNLYWYRQAAGRGLQLLFYSVGIGQISSEVPQNLSASRPQDRQFILSSKKLLLSDSGFYLCAWRTGVGTDTQYFGPGTRLTVL.

A note on this clone: An end of the junction differs from the germline gene, which may be a read error. The V gene is TRBV28, the J gene TRBJ1-6; TRBD1 aligns across 8 bases. Germline values: CDR1 MDHEN, CDR2 SYDVKM. This CDR3 region has 11 residues. CDR3 loop: CASSFSRGLLF. The CDR3 region has the DNA TGTGCCAGCAGTTTCTCCAGGGGGCTACTCTTT.

The rearrangement uses TRBV28 and TRBJ2-7; TRBD2 is a possible D gene (6 bases). The germline V and J ends were trimmed by 7 bases and 7 bases, with 20 bases remaining between them. Germline V gene sequence: CDR1 MDHEN, CDR2 SYDVKM. The CDR3 totals 14 residues. The CDR3 region is CASNPGRAGLEQYF. For the CDR3, the DNA is TGTGCCAGCAATCCCGGTCGAGCGGGTTTGGAGCAGTACTTC. Supplemented by reference TRBV28 and TRBJ2-7, the full variable domain reads DVKVTQSSRYLVKRTGEKVFLECVQDMDHENMFWYRQDPGLGLRLIYFSYDVKMKEKGDIPEGYSVSREKKERFSLILESASTNQTSMYLCASNPGRAGLEQYFGPGTRLTVT.

As DNA, the CDR3 is TGTGCCAGCAAACAGGGTATTAATGAAAAACTGTTTTTT. It is translated as CASKQGINEKLFF. The rearrangement links TRBV28 to TRBJ1-4; TRBD1 is a possible D gene (6 bases). The CDR3 spans 13 residues. V was pared by 7 bases and J by 4 bases, with 10 bases between. CDR1 and CDR2 from the germline V gene are MDHEN and SYDVKM.

The chain recombines TRBV7-9 with TRBJ1-2; 10 bases align to TRBD1. Trimming removed 4 bases from V and 6 bases from J; junction bases left unmatched: 5. The CDR3 is made up of 14 amino acids. Germline values: CDR1 SEHNR, CDR2 FQNEAQ (reference sequence). The CDR3 loop reads CASSYGQGGNGYTF. The CDR3 region has the DNA TGTGCCAGCAGCTACGGACAGGGGGGAAATGGCTACACCTTC.

The chain has TRBV7-9 and TRBJ1-1, with a possible D match to TRBD1 (5 bases). From germline, CDR1 is SEHNR and CDR2 FQNEAQ (reference sequence). The CDR3 contains 14 residues. The ends were cut back, 5 bases at V and 3 bases at J, with 13 bases in the middle. In DNA form, the CDR3 reads TGTGCCAGCAGCCTAAGCTCGGGGGACACTGAAGCTTTCTTT. It specifies CASSLSSGDTEAFF. Variable domain in full (rest from reference TRBV7-9 and TRBJ1-1): DTGVSQNPRHKITKRGQNVTFRCDPISEHNRLYWYRQTLGQGPEFLTYFQNEAQLEKSRLLSDRFSAERPKGSFSTLEIQRTEQGDSAMYLCASSLSSGDTEAFFGQGTRLTVV.

The chain recombines TRBV5-1 with TRBJ2-5; maybe TRBD2 (5 bases). The CDR3 is made up of 15 amino acids. The germline gives CDR1 SGHRS, CDR2 YFSETQ. V was shortened by 1 base and J by 3 bases, with 13 bases between the two germline ends. The CDR3 sequence: CASSLYFGKEETQYF. CDR3 bases: TGCGCCAGCAGCTTGTATTTCGGGAAAGAAGAGACCCAGTACTTC.

A few counts support this clone. This sequence joins TRBV5-4 and TRBJ1-5, with D tentatively TRBD1 (6 bases). Germline CDR1 and CDR2: SGHNT and YYREEE (reference sequence). The V and J ends lost 4 bases and 8 bases respectively, with 16 bases between them. The CDR3 contains 14 residues. For the CDR3, the DNA is TGTGCCAGCAGCCCGGGGACACCAAAAGAGCCCCAGCATTTT. The encoded protein is CASSPGTPKEPQHF.

The CDR3 region is CATSLPQGGQPQHF. CDR3 sequence (DNA): TGTGCCACCTCCCTCCCGCAGGGGGGTCAGCCCCAGCATTTT. The J gene is TRBJ1-5, the V gene TRBV19; TRBD1 matches 7 bases. The CDR3 runs 14 residues. Germline-derived CDR1 and CDR2 are LNHDA and SQIVND (reference sequence). V was pared by 10 bases and J by 6 bases, with 12 bases of the junction left unmatched.

V usage is TRBV25-1 and J usage is TRBJ1-3, with a weak D call TRBD1 (5 bases). The CDR3 is 14 residues long. The V end was cut by 2 bases, the J end by 1 base, with 6 bases between. CDR1 and CDR2 from the germline V gene are MGHDK and SYGVNS. The CDR3 nucleotides are TGTGCCAGCAGTGAAGGGGGGTCTGGAAACACCATATATTTT. Its protein product is CASSEGGSGNTIYF.

The V gene is TRBV28, the J gene TRBJ2-2, with TRBD2 matching over 9 bases. This CDR3 is 15 amino acids long. CDR1 and CDR2 (germline): MDHEN, SYDVKM. Germline trimming cut 6 bases from V and 4 bases from J; bases unmatched to any gene: 6. CDR3 sequence (DNA): TGTGCCAGCAGGTCCGCGGGAGGGCCCACCGGGGAGCTGTTTTTT. This gives the protein CASRSAGGPTGELFF.

V and J are TRBV2 and TRBJ1-2; 9 bases align to TRBD1. Germline CDR1 reads SNHLY; CDR2 reads FYNNEI. The CDR3 length is 12 residues. Germline trimming cut 6 bases from V and 9 bases from J; bases unmatched to any gene: 5. Here the CDR3 DNA reads TGTGCCAGCAGGGACAGGGGTTGGAGCTACACCTTC. Its protein is CASRDRGWSYTF.

The chain has TRBV19 and TRBJ2-1, with TRBD2 matching 7 bases. Looked up from germline, CDR1 is LNHDA and CDR2 is SQIVND (reference sequence). After removal of 2 bases from V and 6 bases from J, the junction contained 16 bases not matched to a gene. The CDR3 spans 18 residues. The CDR3 sequence: CASSILGPGAGKLNEQFF. The CDR3 bases are TGTGCCAGTAGTATACTCGGGCCGGGAGCGGGAAAGCTCAATGAGCAGTTCTTC.

This sequence joins TRBV9 and TRBJ2-7; TRBD2 aligns across 9 bases. Trimming took 4 bases from V and 2 from J; bases not matched to a gene: 4. The CDR3 runs 14 residues. The germline gives CDR1 SGDLS, CDR2 YYNGEE. DNA for the CDR3: TGTGCCAGCAGCAAAGCTAGCGGGACCTACGAGCAGTACTTC. This codes for CASSKASGTYEQYF.

This sequence joins TRBV19 and TRBJ2-1; possibly TRBD2 for D (5 bases). The germline CDR1 and CDR2 sequences are LNHDA and SQIVND (reference sequence). The length of the CDR3 is 13 residues. V was cut by 3 bases and J by 4 bases, with 7 bases left in between. In nucleotides, the CDR3 is TGTGCCAGTAGTATTCGGGATTACAATGAGCAGTTCTTC. The encoded protein is CASSIRDYNEQFF.

This clone was observed once. This rearrangement joins TRBV29-1 to TRBJ2-1; TRBD2 aligns across 11 bases. V shed 2 bases, J shed 1 base, and the junction held 10 bases outside the gene matches. The CDR3 has 18 amino acids. CDR1 SQVTM and CDR2 ANQGSEA come from the germline V gene. The CDR3, as DNA: TGCAGCGTTGAACGTCCCATCGGACTAGCGGGTTCCTACAATGAGCAGTTCTTC. Protein product: CSVERPIGLAGSYNEQFF.

This rearrangement joins TRBV9 to TRBJ2-7; 8 nucleotides agree with TRBD2. V shed 0 bases and J 5 bases; nucleotides not matched to a gene: 10. Germline CDR1 and CDR2: SGDLS and YYNGEE. This CDR3 is built from 16 residues. CDR3 DNA sequence: TGTGCCAGCAGCGTAGTGCCGGGGGGGCCCCTTAACGAGCAGTACTTC. This encodes CASSVVPGGPLNEQYF.

The chain employs TRBV21-1 and TRBJ2-1; the table's D call TRBD2 went unverified against the DNA. TRBV21-1 is tagged as a pseudogene. This CDR3 contains 16 residues. The CDR3 sequence: CASSKVDGSSYNEQFF. Written as DNA, the CDR3 is TGTGCCAGCAGCAAAGTCGACGGGAGCTCCTACAATGAGCAGTTCTTC.

The CDR3: CSVDGITANGYTF. The CDR3 nucleotides read TGCAGCGTTGACGGGATCACGGCGAATGGCTACACCTTC. The chain links TRBV29-1 to TRBJ1-2; D is uncertain. Germline values: CDR1 SQVTM, CDR2 ANQGSEA. V shed 3 bases and J shed 6 bases, with 14 bases lying between them. The CDR3 runs 13 residues.

This clone was seen a single time. The genes are TRBV5-1 and TRBJ2-2, with TRBD1 as a possible D gene (6 bases). The CDR3 runs 15 residues. The germline gives CDR1 SGHRS, CDR2 YFSETQ. Trimming removed 4 bases at V and 0 bases at J, with 10 bases between. This CDR3 reads CASSQGTANTGELFF. CDR3 nucleotides: TGCGCCAGCAGCCAGGGGACGGCGAACACCGGGGAGCTGTTTTTT.

The chain recombines TRBV28 with TRBJ2-7, with D perhaps matching TRBD1 (6 bases). The V gene's germline CDR1 is MDHEN and CDR2 SYDVKM. This CDR3 is 11 amino acids long. V was pared by 5 bases and J by 9 bases, with 11 bases between. The CDR3 sequence is CASSPRTVQYF. In DNA form, the CDR3 reads TGTGCCAGCAGTCCGAGGACAGTGCAGTACTTC.

This chain links TRBV5-1 with TRBJ1-2; TRBD1 matches at 8 bases. The CDR3 extends over 14 amino acids. Germline trimming cut 3 bases from V and 8 bases from J; bases unmatched to any gene: 9. Germline lookup yields CDR1 SGHRS and CDR2 YFSETQ. CDR3 loop: CASSSTGVVGGYTF. Written as DNA, the CDR3 is TGCGCCAGCAGCTCGACAGGGGTCGTAGGCGGCTACACCTTC.

The rearrangement joins TRBV28 to TRBJ2-7; 10 nucleotides agree with TRBD2. CDR1 is MDHEN, CDR2 SYDVKM, per germline. The V and J ends lost 2 bases and 3 bases, in that order; junction bases with no gene match: 1. The CDR3 loop spans 14 amino acids. CDR3 DNA: TGTGCCAGCAGTTTAAGGACTAGCGGCTACGAGCAGTACTTC. Its translation is CASSLRTSGYEQYF.

The chain couples TRBV25-1 to TRBJ1-2; TRBD1 matches 8 bases. Germline V lookup: CDR1 MGHDK, CDR2 SYGVNS. V gave up 3 bases and J gave up 3 bases; unmatched junction bases: 6. This CDR3 has 15 amino acids. The CDR3 here is CASSDPGQGDYGYTF. DNA for the CDR3: TGTGCCAGCAGTGACCCCGGACAGGGAGACTATGGCTACACCTTC.

V gene TRBV4-1 combines with J gene TRBJ1-5, with no clear D. Germline CDR1 and CDR2: MGHRA and YSYEKL. Between the trimmed V and J ends, which lost 2 bases and 6 bases, there was a span of 11 bases. The CDR3 is 14 amino acids. CDR3 DNA: TGCGCCAGCAGCCAAACCCTGCCGGGTCAGCCCCAGCATTTT. Translation: CASSQTLPGQPQHF.

This clone was picked up one time. The genes are TRBV5-1 and TRBJ1-6; 8 bases are shared with TRBD1. CDR3 length: 15 amino acids. Trimming removed 5 bases from V and 10 bases from J; junction bases left unmatched: 11. Germline V gene sequence: CDR1 SGHRS, CDR2 YFSETQ. CDR3 nucleotides: TGCGCCAGCAGGGGACCAGACAGGGGAGTATCACCCCTCCACTTT. This sequence encodes CASRGPDRGVSPLHF.

The CDR3 nucleotides are TGTGCCTGGAGTGTACCATTAGCAGGGGCAGAGACCCAGTACTTC. Translating it yields CAWSVPLAGAETQYF. The chain is built from TRBV30 and TRBJ2-5; weak D call: TRBD1 (6 bases). CDR3 length: 15 residues. Trimming took off 0 bases at V and 4 bases at J, with 15 bases between the two ends. The V gene's germline CDR1 is GTSNPN and CDR2 SVGIG (reference sequence).

The chain combines TRBV28 with TRBJ1-5; unclear D gene. Looked up from germline, CDR1 is MDHEN and CDR2 is SYDVKM. The CDR3 totals 12 residues. V was shortened by 3 bases and J by 6 bases, with 6 bases between the two germline ends. CDR3 DNA: TGTGCCAGCAGTTTTTCCGGTCAGCCCCAGCATTTT. Translated: CASSFSGQPQHF.

The J gene is TRBJ1-5, the V gene TRBV18; 8 bases align to TRBD1. V shed 6 bases, J shed 2 bases, and the junction held 12 bases outside the gene matches. CDR1 is KGHSH and CDR2 is LQKENI in the germline V gene. This CDR3 is 17 amino acids long. The CDR3 region has the DNA TGTGCCAGCTCCAACTTGGACAGGGCCCTTGGCAATCAGCCCCAGCATTTT. Translation: CASSNLDRALGNQPQHF.

The gene calls are TRBV13 and TRBJ1-2; 7 bases agree with TRBD1. Trimming removed 0 bases from V and 5 bases from J; junction bases left unmatched: 15. The CDR3 loop spans 18 amino acids. Germline V lookup: CDR1 PRHDT, CDR2 FYEKMQ (reference sequence). The CDR3 protein is CASSLGSAGGFGIYGYTF. CDR3 sequence (DNA): TGTGCCAGCAGCTTAGGCTCGGCAGGGGGGTTTGGGATATATGGCTACACCTTC.

The chain links TRBV13 to TRBJ2-7, with TRBD1 as a possible D gene (7 bases). CDR3 length: 13 residues. V lost 5 bases, J lost 3 bases, and 11 bases lay in between. Germline-derived CDR1 and CDR2 are PRHDT and FYEKMQ (reference sequence). CDR3 bases: TGTGCCAGCAGCCGCGGGACAGACTACGAGCAGTACTTC. Its translation is CASSRGTDYEQYF.